This TCR beta chain was retrieved from a study of T cells after posttransplantation cyclophosphamide. Whole-study findings and limits: Tissue-infiltrating T cells from skin or gut overlapped little with blood T cells.

Germline CDR1 reads KGHSH; CDR2 reads LQKENI. The ends were cut back, 2 bases at V and 0 bases at J, with 11 bases in the middle. The CDR3 consists of 16 residues. This clone occurred many times. Its matching antigen is unknown. Data came from immunoSEQ multiplex PCR; TCRdb stores just in-frame clones and leaves some out. The sample contains 35,000 to 55,000 clones, none occurring once; about 2.5% lies in the top ten. The rearrangement links TRBV18 to TRBJ2-4; D possibly corresponds to TRBD2 (6 bases). The sample consisted of PBMCs. This receptor was identified in a man aged 40-55 years in good health, CMV-negative, and a related stem cell transplant donor. In DNA form, the CDR3 reads TGTGCCAGCTCACCAGGAGGGAGCATAGCCAAAAACATTCAGTACTTC. Residues: CASSPGGSIAKNIQYF.